This entry lists 14 T cell receptor beta chains sequenced from one sample in a study of regulatory T cells in long-lasting Graves disease. With iRepertoire HTBI primers and Arm-PCR of CDR3 regions, TCR beta libraries were built. TCRdb re-derived calls from the multiplex PCR reads in MiXCR, one entry per CDR3 protein. The data show hundreds of thousands of distinct CDR3 sequences, less than 25% seen once. As to time point: persistent/refractory GD, antithyroid drugs over 5 years with positive TRAb. The TCR library was prepared using RNA isolated from PBMCs. Material: peripheral blood mononuclear cells (PBMCs), obtained when the disease was refractory, from a patient treated with antithyroid drugs. These receptor sequences come from a female donor with Graves disease.

The J gene is TRBJ2-7, the V gene TRBV5-1; perhaps TRBD1 as D (6 bases). The germline V gene has CDR1 SGHRS and CDR2 YFSETQ. The germline V and J ends were trimmed by 5 bases and 4 bases, with 19 bases remaining between them. The CDR3 is 15 amino acids. In DNA form, the CDR3 reads TGCGCCAGCAGGTCATCTACCGGGACACTGTACGAGCAGTACTTC. The encoded protein is CASRSSTGTLYEQYF.

This clonotype has a count of ten or more. This rearrangement joins TRBV6-2 or TRBV6-3 to TRBJ2-2, with TRBD1 as a possible D gene (5 bases). Germline CDR1 reads MNHEY; CDR2 reads SVGEGT. This CDR3 comprises 14 residues. The V end was cut by 4 bases, the J end by 1 base, with 7 bases between. CDR3 amino acids: CASSWGRNTGELFF. The CDR3 nucleotides read TGTGCCAGCAGTTGGGGCAGGAACACCGGGGAGCTGTTTTTT.

This rearrangement joins TRBV7-2 to TRBJ2-4; tentatively, D is TRBD2 (5 bases). The CDR3 is 15 amino acids. Germline loops: CDR1 SGHTA, CDR2 FQGNSA. Trimming pared 5 bases from V and 2 bases from J, leaving 13 bases between. CDR3 protein: CASSLGGYPKNIQYF. The CDR3 nucleotides read TGTGCCAGCAGCCTGGGCGGGTATCCCAAAAACATTCAGTACTTC.

The chain employs TRBV20-1 and TRBJ2-7; 8 bases are a match to TRBD2. This CDR3 contains 15 residues. V was clipped by 1 base and J by 3 bases; unmatched bases: 8. Germline V gene data show CDR1 as DFQATT and CDR2 as SNEGSKA (reference sequence). The CDR3 region is CSARGRAGANYEQYF. For the CDR3, the DNA is TGCAGTGCTAGAGGTCGAGCGGGAGCGAACTACGAGCAGTACTTC.

There are a few counts of this clonotype. The chain carries TRBV4-1 and TRBJ2-2; D not resolved. The CDR3 runs to 13 residues. CDR1 MGHRA and CDR2 YSYEKL come from the germline V gene. Deletions cut 8 bases from V and 1 base from J, with 8 bases between. CDR3 protein: CASLGENTGELFF. DNA for the CDR3: TGCGCCAGCCTAGGCGAGAACACCGGGGAGCTGTTTTTT.

The chain joins TRBV5-4 to TRBJ2-7, with D maybe TRBD2 (5 bases). Trimming removed 0 bases from V and 3 bases from J, with 13 bases in between. The CDR3 loop spans 15 amino acids. The germline V gene has CDR1 SGHNT and CDR2 YYREEE (reference sequence). CDR3 in amino acids: CASSLEGISGYEQYF. The CDR3 DNA sequence: TGTGCCAGCAGCTTGGAGGGTATAAGCGGCTACGAGCAGTACTTC.

This clonotype was observed many times. The gene calls are TRBV2 and TRBJ2-7; D tentatively fits TRBD1 or TRBD2 (5 bases each). The V gene's germline CDR1 is SNHLY and CDR2 FYNNEI. This CDR3 spans 16 amino acids. Deletions cut 3 bases from V and 4 bases from J, with 19 bases between. The DNA for the CDR3 is TGTGCCAGCAGTGATGGGTCGGGGCTGTTTGCGTACGAGCAGTACTTC. As protein: CASSDGSGLFAYEQYF. Looking up the rest from reference TRBV2 and TRBJ2-7 gives the full variable domain: EPEVTQTPSHQVTQMGQEVILRCVPISNHLYFYWYRQILGQKVEFLVSFYNNEISEKSEIFDDQFSVERPDGSNFTLKIRSTKLEDSAMYFCASSDGSGLFAYEQYFGPGTRLTVT.

The CDR3 DNA is TGTGCCACCTACACTAGCGGTACCTACAATGAGCAGTTCTTC. It translates to CATYTSGTYNEQFF. The chain carries TRBV12-3 or TRBV12-4 and TRBJ2-1; 8 bases line up with TRBD2. CDR3 size: 14 residues. The V gene end was trimmed by 10 bases and the J gene end by 2 bases; junction bases not matched to a gene: 7.

A note on this clonotype: A clone one base away is much larger, so this may be a read error. The chain employs TRBV3-1 and TRBJ2-2; the D gene is possibly TRBD2 (5 bases). In germline, CDR1 is LGHDT, CDR2 YNNKEL (reference sequence). CDR3 length: 15 residues. CDR3 DNA sequence: TGTGCCGGCAGCCTTCCGCACGCGGGTATTGAGGAGCTGTTTTTT. This gives the protein CAGSLPHAGIEELFF.

Worth noting for this clonotype: This sequence is one base from a far larger clone and is likely a read error. This rearrangement joins TRBV7-3 to TRBJ2-5; the D is unclear. CDR1 and CDR2 from the germline V gene are SGHTA and FQGTGA. The CDR3 sequence is 14 residues long. CDR3: CASSLEVYEETRYF. The CDR3 nucleotides read TGTGCCAGCAGCTTAGAGGTTTACGAGGAGACCCGGTACTTC.

The chain employs TRBV20-1 and TRBJ1-1, with 9 bases that match TRBD1. The trim removed 6 bases at V and 1 base at J, leaving 6 bases unmatched. The CDR3 loop spans 14 amino acids. Germline V CDR1 and CDR2: DFQATT, SNEGSKA (reference sequence). CDR3 DNA sequence: TGCAGTGCAGAGGGACAGGGAAAGAACACTGAAGCTTTCTTT. Translated, it gives CSAEGQGKNTEAFF.

At least ten counts were recorded for this clonotype. The rearrangement joins TRBV12-3 or TRBV12-4 to TRBJ1-2; TRBD1 matches at 9 bases. The V gene end was trimmed by 5 bases and the J gene end by 5 bases; junction bases not matched to a gene: 3. The CDR3 has 13 amino acids. The CDR3 DNA is TGTGCCAGCAGTGCAGGACAGGGGTATGGCTACACCTTC. Residues: CASSAGQGYGYTF.

This clonotype was found many times. The chain uses TRBV2 and TRBJ1-5, with 8 positions matching TRBD1. Losses at the gene ends were 1 base for V and 5 bases for J; bases not matched to a gene: 4. Germline loops: CDR1 SNHLY, CDR2 FYNNEI. The CDR3 is made up of 15 amino acids. The CDR3, as DNA: TGTGCCAGCAGTGAAGAGGCAGGGGGCTATCAGCCCCAGCATTTT. As protein: CASSEEAGGYQPQHF.

The sample holds a few counts of this clonotype. V and J are TRBV5-6 and TRBJ2-5; D possibly corresponds to TRBD1 (6 bases). The V gene's germline CDR1 is SGHDT and CDR2 YYEEEE. V was cut by 4 bases and J by 5 bases, with 12 bases left in between. The CDR3 loop spans 13 amino acids. The CDR3 DNA follows: TGTGCCAGCAGCGGGGACATGGGGGAGACCCAGTACTTC. Translation gives CASSGDMGETQYF.